These T cell receptor beta chains were read from a single sample in a study of blood T cell repertoires in COVID-19. Libraries were prepared by immunoSEQ multiplex PCR; TCRdb keeps only in-frame clonotypes and omits some of them. The profile covers under 300,000 clones, with roughly 86% appearing a single time and about 2% taken by the ten largest. Input material: PBMCs or T cells enriched from blood (not recorded which). These receptors all stem from a woman aged 60 to 75 who had recovered from COVID-19. Each CDR3 is given with its conserved first and last residue. D genes are given only for firm matches. Part of the rows lack a size; the others show once, few, many or a class for expanded clones.

>NA|TRBJ2-7|TRBV11-2|TRBD2
TGTGCCAGCTCGATCTCAGCGGGAGTAATGTACGAGCAGTACTTC
CASSISAGVMYEQYF
>NA|TRBJ2-7|TRBV28|TRBD1
TGTGCCAGCAGGACAGGGGGCTACGAGCAGTACTTC
CASRTGGYEQYF
>NA|TRBJ2-7|TRBV24-1|NA
TGTGCCACCAGGCGCAGGGGAAGATACGAGCAGTACTTC
CATRRRGRYEQYF
>NA|TRBJ1-2|TRBV7-8|NA
TGTGCCAGCAGCCTCCGGTATGCAGGATTCCACACCTTC
CASSLRYAGFHTF
>NA|TRBJ2-1|TRBV5-5|TRBD1
TGTGCCAGCAGCCCCCAGGTTCCGGGACAGGGGCCCATCTATGAGCAGTTCTTC
CASSPQVPGQGPIYEQFF
>NA|TRBJ1-1|TRBV6-5|TRBD1
TGTGCCAGCAGCTTCAGGGGGCCGGAGGCTGAAGCTTTCTTT
CASSFRGPEAEAFF
>NA|TRBJ2-5|TRBV5-1|TRBD2
TGCGCCAGCAGCAACGGGGGGGCAGGAGAGACCCAGTACTTC
CASSNGGAGETQYF
>NA|TRBJ1-5|TRBV19|NA
TGTGCCAGTAGTATAGTTATGTATAGCAATCAGCCCCAGCATTTT
CASSIVMYSNQPQHF
>NA|TRBJ1-5|TRBV3-1/TRBV3-2|NA
TGTGCCAGCAGCCAAGCTGTGGGAGGAAAGCCCCAGCATTTT
CASSQAVGGKPQHF
>NA|TRBJ2-5|TRBV11-3|NA
TGTGCCAGCAGCGTCGGGGGGCGGGAAGAGACCCAGTACTTC
CASSVGGREETQYF
>NA|TRBJ1-1|TRBV28|TRBD1
TGTGCCAGCAGTATCTTGGACAGGCCTAACCCTGAAGCTTTCTTT
CASSILDRPNPEAFF
>NA|TRBJ2-7|TRBV28|TRBD1
TGTGCCAGCAGCCTGAGCGGGGTGGGACAGGGTCAATTCTCAGCGTCGCAGTACTTC
CASSLSGVGQGQFSASQYF
>NA|TRBJ2-3|TRBV7-3|NA
TGTGCCAGCAGCCCCCGGGTTGTCCCCACAGATACGCAGTATTTT
CASSPRVVPTDTQYF
>NA|TRBJ1-2|TRBV19|TRBD1
TGTGCCAGTAGTCAGGACAGGCGTTATGGCTACACCTTC
CASSQDRRYGYTF
>NA|TRBJ2-7|TRBV27|TRBD2
TGTGCCAGCAGTTTTTTAGCGGGGCTCTCCTACGAGCAGTACTTC
CASSFLAGLSYEQYF
>NA|TRBJ1-4|TRBV11-2|TRBD1
TGTGCCAGCAGCTTAGTGTCCTCAGGGGGCATGGATGAAAAACTGTTTTTT
CASSLVSSGGMDEKLFF
>NA|TRBJ2-1|TRBV5-1|NA
TGCGCCAGCAGCTTAATCGGCCCGGGGGAGCAGTTCTTC
CASSLIGPGEQFF
>NA|TRBJ2-1|TRBV5-1|NA
TGCGCCAGCAGCCCGTCAGGGGGGAGCTCCTACAATGAGCAGTTCTTC
CASSPSGGSSYNEQFF
>NA|TRBJ1-2|TRBV18|NA
TGTGCCAGCTCACCCGGCCCCCTCCAGGGGATCTATGGCTACACCTTC
CASSPGPLQGIYGYTF
>NA|TRBJ1-1|TRBV18|TRBD1
TGTGCCAGCTCACCAGCAATCTACAGGGGGCGCACTGAAGCTTTCTTT
CASSPAIYRGRTEAFF
>NA|TRBJ1-2|TRBV11-1|NA
TGTGCCAGCAGCTTCCAGGGATATGGCTACACCTTC
CASSFQGYGYTF
>NA|TRBJ1-1|TRBV2|NA
TGTGCCAGCAACGGGTTTCGGACTGAAGCTTTCTTT
CASNGFRTEAFF
>NA|TRBJ1-1|TRBV6-5|TRBD1
TGTGCCAGCAGTAGGGGACAGTTGAACACTGAAGCTTTCTTT
CASSRGQLNTEAFF
>NA|TRBJ2-1|TRBV4-1|TRBD2
TGCGCCAGCAGCCAAGGGGTACTAGCGGACAATGAGCAGTTCTTC
CASSQGVLADNEQFF
>NA|TRBJ2-1|TRBV11-3|TRBD2
TGTGCCAGCAGCTCCGGGACTAGCGTTGACTCCTACAATGAGCAGTTCTTC
CASSSGTSVDSYNEQFF
>NA|TRBJ1-2|TRBV7-2|NA
TGTGCCAGCAGCTTAGGGCAGGGGCATGGCTACACCTTC
CASSLGQGHGYTF
>few|TRBJ2-1|TRBV11-3|NA
TGTGCCAGCAGCTCAGCCCAGGGTCTTCGATCCTACAATGAGCAGTTCTTC
CASSSAQGLRSYNEQFF
>NA|TRBJ1-2|TRBV7-2|TRBD1
TGTGCCAGCAGCCTAAGTTCCGGGACAGAGAACTATGGCTACACCTTC
CASSLSSGTENYGYTF
>NA|TRBJ2-7|TRBV6-2/TRBV6-3|NA
TGTGCCAGCAGTTATTGGCAGTCCTACGAGCAGTACTTC
CASSYWQSYEQYF
>NA|TRBJ2-6|TRBV10-3|NA
TGTGCCATCCGCCAGGGGACGGGCTCTGGGGCCAACGTCCTGACTTTC
CAIRQGTGSGANVLTF
>once|TRBJ1-6|TRBV28|TRBD1
TGTGCCATCCAGGACAGGGGGTCGAATTCACCCCTCCACTTT
CAIQDRGSNSPLHF
>NA|TRBJ2-1|TRBV7-3|TRBD2
TGTGCCAGCAGTCCTAGCGGGGGTAGTGACAGTGAGCAGTTCTTC
CASSPSGGSDSEQFF
>NA|TRBJ2-7|TRBV7-9|NA
TGTGCCAGCAGAGAGGCAAGGGGAAGCTCCTACGAGCAGTACTTC
CASREARGSSYEQYF
>NA|TRBJ1-1|TRBV5-4|NA
TGTGCCAGCAGCTTGTCCGCAGGGGTCAAGTACACTGAAGCTTTCTTT
CASSLSAGVKYTEAFF
>NA|TRBJ2-1|TRBV27|TRBD2
TGTGCCAGCAGTCGTATCGCGGGGGAGCCTAAGTACAATGAGCAGTTCTTC
CASSRIAGEPKYNEQFF
>NA|TRBJ2-1|TRBV28|NA
TGTGCCAGCGTGACTAATTCTCCGCTATACAATGAGCAGTTCTTC
CASVTNSPLYNEQFF
>NA|TRBJ1-2|TRBV5-1|NA
TGCGCCAGCAGATCCGATGGGGCAGAACTCTATGGCTACACCTTC
CASRSDGAELYGYTF
>NA|TRBJ1-4|TRBV2|NA
TGTGCCAGCAATCTGCTTAGGGGCGGATCCAGGGCTTTACTGTTTTTT
CASNLLRGGSRALLFF
>few|TRBJ2-7|TRBV7-2|NA
TGTGCCAGCAGCTTATATCTGAGCTCCTACGAGCAGTACTTC
CASSLYLSSYEQYF
>NA|TRBJ1-3|TRBV7-9|NA
TGTGCCAGCAGCTCCCAAGGGGGGGGTGGAAACACCATATATTTT
CASSSQGGGGNTIYF
>NA|TRBJ2-1|TRBV28|TRBD2
TGTGCCAGCAGACTAGCGGGAGACAATGAGCAGTTCTTC
CASRLAGDNEQFF
>NA|TRBJ1-2|TRBV27|NA
TGTGCCAGCAGTTGGGGCCCTTCCAATGGCTACACCTTC
CASSWGPSNGYTF
>NA|TRBJ1-2|TRBV7-9|NA
TGTGCCAGCAGCTTAGACAATTTTTATGGCTACACCTTC
CASSLDNFYGYTF
>NA|TRBJ2-7|TRBV27|NA
TGTGCCAGCAGTCTGACACTCCATGAACCCCTTTACTACGAGCAGTACTTC
CASSLTLHEPLYYEQYF
>NA|TRBJ1-2|TRBV27|TRBD1
TGTGCCAGCAGTCCCACAGGGGGCATGTCATCTGGCTACACCTTC
CASSPTGGMSSGYTF
>NA|TRBJ1-1|TRBV4-2|NA
TGTGCCAGCAGCCACGTGACCGGCGGGAGCACTGAAGCTTTCTTT
CASSHVTGGSTEAFF
>NA|TRBJ1-5|TRBV10-3|TRBD1
TGTGCCATCAGTGGACAGGGTTCTAATCAGCCCCAGCATTTT
CAISGQGSNQPQHF
>NA|TRBJ2-1|TRBV24-1|TRBD1
TGTGCCACCAGTGATTCTCGAGGACAGGGGTCTTACAATGAGCAGTTCTTC
CATSDSRGQGSYNEQFF
>NA|TRBJ2-3|TRBV11-2|NA
TGTGCCACCAGACCGGCAGGGCTAGGAGATACGCAGTATTTT
CATRPAGLGDTQYF
>NA|TRBJ2-1|TRBV3-1/TRBV3-2|TRBD2
TGTGCTAGCAGCCAAGATTGGGGGGGTGCCTACAATGAGCAGTTCTTC
CASSQDWGGAYNEQFF
>NA|TRBJ2-7|TRBV9|TRBD1
TGTGCCAGCAGCGTAGACCGGGACAGGGGACTAAGGGAGCAGTACTTC
CASSVDRDRGLREQYF
>NA|TRBJ1-5|TRBV6-5|NA
TGTGCCAGCAGTTTAAGTCCCGGGGTTCAGTCCCAGCATTTT
CASSLSPGVQSQHF
>NA|TRBJ1-2|TRBV3-1/TRBV3-2|NA
TGTGCCAGCAGCCACTTGGACAGAACCTTTTATGGCTACACCTTC
CASSHLDRTFYGYTF
>NA|TRBJ1-3|TRBV9|NA
TGTGCCAGCAGCTTTAGAAACACCATATATTTT
CASSFRNTIYF
>once|TRBJ2-7|TRBV18|NA
TGTGCCAGCTCCGCGGGGCAGGGCGGCTACGAGCAGTACTTC
CASSAGQGGYEQYF
>NA|TRBJ1-4|TRBV5-1|TRBD1
TGCGCCAGCAGCTTGGGACAGGGCGTTGAAAAACTGTTTTTT
CASSLGQGVEKLFF